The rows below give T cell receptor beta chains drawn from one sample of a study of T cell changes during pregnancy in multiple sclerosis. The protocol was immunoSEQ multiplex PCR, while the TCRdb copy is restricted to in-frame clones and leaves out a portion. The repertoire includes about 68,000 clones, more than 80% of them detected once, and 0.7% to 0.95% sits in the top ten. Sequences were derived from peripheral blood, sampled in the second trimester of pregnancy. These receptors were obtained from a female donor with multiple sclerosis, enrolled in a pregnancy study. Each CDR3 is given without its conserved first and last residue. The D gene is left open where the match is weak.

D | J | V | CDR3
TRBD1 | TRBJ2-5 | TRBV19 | ASSIPRQGQETQY
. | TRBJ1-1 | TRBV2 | ASHIRQANTEAF
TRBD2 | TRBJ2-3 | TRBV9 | ASSAPGGVGTDTQY
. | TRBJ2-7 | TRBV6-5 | ASSYDRTAFYEQY
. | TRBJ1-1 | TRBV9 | ASSPQTRGTEAF
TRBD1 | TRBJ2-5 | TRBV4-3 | ASSQEGTGRLRETQY
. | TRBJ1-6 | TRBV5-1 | ASTSGGGADSLVARVGSPLH
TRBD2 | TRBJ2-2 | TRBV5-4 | ASSLAGANTGELF
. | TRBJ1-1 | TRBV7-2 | ASSLQANTEAF
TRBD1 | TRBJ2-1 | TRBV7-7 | ASSLAAGGEQF
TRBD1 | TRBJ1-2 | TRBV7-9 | ASSPGKGARGYT
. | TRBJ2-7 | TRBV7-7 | ASSPQGAYEQY
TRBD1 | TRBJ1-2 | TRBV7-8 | ASSPSGTDVYGYT
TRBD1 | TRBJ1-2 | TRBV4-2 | ASSQQGAGSNYGYT
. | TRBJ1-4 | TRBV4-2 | ASSQDLPQGTYEKLF
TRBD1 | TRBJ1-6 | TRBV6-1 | ASSAQGPRYNSPLH
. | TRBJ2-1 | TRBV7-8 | ASSLVVRKNEQF
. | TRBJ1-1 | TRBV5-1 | ASSTGPRDTEAF
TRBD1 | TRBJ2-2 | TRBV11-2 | ASSSRTGGTGELF
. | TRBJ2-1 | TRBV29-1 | SVVGQGGIGF
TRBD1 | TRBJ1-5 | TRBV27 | ASSLWGTGGSGEPQH
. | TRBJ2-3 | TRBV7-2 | ASIGGQGHTDTQY
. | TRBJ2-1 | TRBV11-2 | ASSPGVRNEQF
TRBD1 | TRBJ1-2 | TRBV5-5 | ASSADRGLQDYGYT
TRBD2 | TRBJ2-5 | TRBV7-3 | ASSLLPSAGGSTETQY
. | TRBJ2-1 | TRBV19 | ATQGSYNEQF
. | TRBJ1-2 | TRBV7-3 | ASSSGVDGYT
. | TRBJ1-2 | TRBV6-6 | ASTSAGQTEF
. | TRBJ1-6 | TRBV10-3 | AISATDSYNSPLH
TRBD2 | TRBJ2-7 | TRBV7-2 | ASSLGGLAIYEQY
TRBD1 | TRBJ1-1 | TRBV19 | ASSAGQGNTEAF
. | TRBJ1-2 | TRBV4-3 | ASSQARERGFYGYT
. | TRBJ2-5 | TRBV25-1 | ASTWRGAGQETQY
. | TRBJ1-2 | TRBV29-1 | SVQGDTGKYGYT
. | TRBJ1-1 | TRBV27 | ASTGVDTEAF
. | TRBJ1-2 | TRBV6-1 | ASSVQGGYGYT
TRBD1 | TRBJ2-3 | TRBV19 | ASRPGDRGRADTQY
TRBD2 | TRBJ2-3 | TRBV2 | ASSRRGGGRTTDTQY
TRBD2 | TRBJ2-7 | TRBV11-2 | ASTSLKTSGGPGEQY
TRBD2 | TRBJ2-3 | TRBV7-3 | ASSRGGAFSDTQY
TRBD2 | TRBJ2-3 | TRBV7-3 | ASSFGLAGDTQY
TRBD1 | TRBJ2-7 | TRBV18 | ASSPLPGGTAYEQY
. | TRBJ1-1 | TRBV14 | ASSQVLGGGTEAF
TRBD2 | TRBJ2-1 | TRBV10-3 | AISESAAGVYNEQF
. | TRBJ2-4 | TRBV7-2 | ASSLRRPTTAKNIQY
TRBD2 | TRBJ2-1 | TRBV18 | ASSPLAGSPGNEQF